This entry lists 12 T cell receptor beta chains sequenced from one sample in a study of blood T cell repertoires in COVID-19. Only in-frame clones appear in the TCRdb table, and some are missing; sequencing was by immunoSEQ multiplex PCR. The sample has a few hundred thousand clones, 86% seen once. The sequencing sample was made of peripheral blood. These receptors were collected from a woman aged 25 to 39 who had recovered from COVID-19.

This clone occurred a few times. V and J are TRBV5-1 and TRBJ1-1; 8 nucleotides line up with TRBD1. The germline V gene has CDR1 SGHRS and CDR2 YFSETQ. The CDR3 runs to 14 residues. V lost 4 bases and J lost 5; bases outside the gene matches: 7. CDR3 amino acids: CASSTGQGPTEAFF. The CDR3 coding sequence is TGCGCCAGCAGCACCGGACAGGGCCCAACTGAAGCTTTCTTT.

The chain uses TRBV5-6 and TRBJ2-7; D is possibly TRBD1 (6 bases). This CDR3 spans 12 amino acids. In germline, CDR1 is SGHDT, CDR2 YYEEEE. Trimming removed 2 bases from V and 6 bases from J, with 9 bases in between. The chain's CDR3 is CASSFHRAEQYF. CDR3 DNA sequence: TGTGCCAGCAGCTTTCACAGGGCCGAGCAGTACTTC.

This clone appeared a few times. The V gene is TRBV24-1, the J gene TRBJ2-7, with 7 bases fitting TRBD1. Germline V gives CDR1 KGHDR, CDR2 SFDVKD. The V segment lost 4 bases and the J segment 5 bases; nucleotides outside the gene matches: 4. The CDR3 runs 13 residues. The DNA of the CDR3 is TGTGCCACCAGTGACCTTACAGGGGACGAGCAGTACTTC. It translates to CATSDLTGDEQYF.

This chain connects TRBV4-1 to TRBJ1-5; TRBD1 is a possible D gene (5 bases). There are 16 residues in the CDR3. The ends were cut back, 2 bases at V and 5 bases at J, with 16 bases in the middle. The germline gives CDR1 MGHRA, CDR2 YSYEKL. CDR3 DNA: TGCGCCAGCAGCCAAACTGTAGACAGCCTCTATCAGCCCCAGCATTTT. The encoded protein is CASSQTVDSLYQPQHF.

V gene TRBV29-1 combines with J gene TRBJ2-3, with 9 bases lining up with TRBD2. CDR3 size: 17 residues. V gave up 3 bases and J gave up 0 bases; unmatched junction bases: 10. CDR1 is SQVTM, CDR2 ANQGSEA, per germline. CDR3 sequence reads: CSVDGLARDPSTDTQYF. The CDR3 nucleotides are TGCAGCGTTGACGGACTAGCGCGCGACCCTAGCACAGATACGCAGTATTTT.

The rearrangement joins TRBV28 to TRBJ1-1; possibly TRBD1 for D (6 bases). The V end lost 6 bases, the J end lost 1 base, and 15 bases lay between the germline ends. This CDR3 region has 15 residues. In germline, CDR1 is MDHEN, CDR2 SYDVKM. The CDR3 region is CASRLQDSGNTEAFF. CDR3 coding DNA: TGTGCCAGCAGACTACAGGACAGCGGGAACACTGAAGCTTTCTTT.

V usage is TRBV19 and J usage is TRBJ2-5; 10 bases line up with TRBD2. The CDR3 is 16 amino acids. The ends lost 5 bases at V and 2 bases at J; junction bases unmatched: 8. The V gene's germline CDR1 is LNHDA and CDR2 SQIVND (reference sequence). The CDR3 sequence: CASSPRLAGRQETQYF. The CDR3 bases are TGTGCCAGTAGTCCAAGACTAGCGGGCCGTCAAGAGACCCAGTACTTC. The variable domain in full, with the rest retrieved from reference TRBV19 and TRBJ2-5, is DGGITQSPKYLFRKEGQNVTLSCEQNLNHDAMYWYRQDPGQGLRLIYYSQIVNDFQKGDIAEGYSVSREKKESFPLTVTSAQKNPTAFYLCASSPRLAGRQETQYFGPGTRLLVL.

This chain uses TRBV27 with TRBJ2-1; tentative D call: TRBD1 (5 bases). Between the trimmed V and J ends, which lost 6 bases and 10 bases, there was a span of 19 bases. Germline V gene sequence: CDR1 MNHEY, CDR2 SMNVEV (reference sequence). CDR3 size: 14 residues. The chain's CDR3 is CASSPIAASGEQFF. CDR3 nucleotide sequence: TGTGCCAGCAGCCCCATAGCTGCATCAGGGGAGCAGTTCTTC.

The rearrangement links TRBV7-9 to TRBJ1-5; possible D gene TRBD1, 5 bases. V was cut by 5 bases and J by 0 bases, with 8 bases left in between. Germline CDR1 and CDR2: SEHNR and FQNEAQ (reference sequence). The CDR3 covers 14 residues. CDR3 sequence reads: CASSQTASNQPQHF. CDR3 DNA sequence: TGTGCCAGCAGCCAGACAGCTAGCAATCAGCCCCAGCATTTT.

The chain employs TRBV27 and TRBJ1-1, with D possibly TRBD1 on 5 matching bases. The CDR3 spans 14 residues. V was trimmed by 6 bases and J by 1 base, leaving 12 bases between them. CDR1 is MNHEY and CDR2 is SMNVEV in the germline V gene (reference sequence). CDR3 sequence reads: CASRLHTGNTEAFF. The CDR3, as DNA: TGTGCCAGCAGACTCCATACAGGGAACACTGAAGCTTTCTTT.

The J gene is TRBJ1-1, the V gene TRBV2; no reliable D call. CDR3 length: 13 amino acids. V was shortened by 2 bases and J by 10 bases, with 14 bases between the two germline ends. CDR1 is SNHLY and CDR2 is FYNNEI in the germline V gene. The CDR3, as DNA: TGTGCCAGCAGTGAACGTGCGATTCGGAGAGCTTTCTTT. It is translated as CASSERAIRRAFF.

V gene TRBV5-5 combines with J gene TRBJ1-1; D might be TRBD1 (5 bases). Trimming left V 2 bases short and J 5 bases short, with 10 bases between. Germline CDR1 SGHKS, CDR2 YYEKEE (reference sequence). CDR3 length: 13 residues. CDR3 nucleotide sequence: TGTGCCAGCAGCTTCGGCGGGGGAACTGAAGCTTTCTTT. It specifies CASSFGGGTEAFF.